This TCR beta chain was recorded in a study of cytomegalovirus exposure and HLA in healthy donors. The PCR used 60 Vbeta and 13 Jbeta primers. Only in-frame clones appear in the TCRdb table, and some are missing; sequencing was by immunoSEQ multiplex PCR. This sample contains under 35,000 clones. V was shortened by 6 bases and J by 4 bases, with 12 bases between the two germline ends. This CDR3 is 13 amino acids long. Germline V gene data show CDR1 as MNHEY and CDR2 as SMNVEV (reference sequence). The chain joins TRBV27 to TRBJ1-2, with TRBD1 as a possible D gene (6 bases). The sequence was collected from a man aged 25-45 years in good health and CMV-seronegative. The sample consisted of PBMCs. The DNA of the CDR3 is TGTGCCAGCAGACCCACAGGGTCCTATGGCTACACCTTC. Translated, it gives CASRPTGSYGYTF.